This TCR beta chain was found in a study of Graves' ophthalmopathy and Graves' hyperthyroidism. On the study more broadly: Peripheral blood was collected at initial diagnosis, before any treatment.

RNA transcripts were the template, and TCR beta CDR3 regions were amplified from them. Second-round multiplex PCR came after a first-round RT-PCR that employed HTBI primers. Each CDR3 protein gets one entry after TCRdb re-called the multiplex PCR reads with MiXCR. The sample has 400,000 to 450,000 distinct CDR3 sequences; roughly 21% are singletons. At least ten counts were recorded for this clonotype. As yet, its antigen is unknown. Findings and limits, study-wide: Ophthalmopathy progression was predicted with 65% to 71% sensitivity and about 72% specificity.

Trimming shortened V by 0 bases and J by 8 bases, and 5 bases separated the two germline ends. CDR1 is LGHDT and CDR2 is YNNKEL in the germline V gene (reference sequence). This CDR3 is built from 13 residues. The term stable hyperthyroidism indicated an absence of ophthalmopathy within 18 months of follow-up. A volume of over 9 ml of fresh peripheral blood supplied the PBMCs. Source material: peripheral blood. The chain carries TRBV3-1 and TRBJ1-6; no clear D. This TCR came from a woman aged 18-29 years with stable Graves' hyperthyroidism. For the CDR3, the DNA is TGTGCCAGCAGCCAAGATTCCGATTCACCCCTCCACTTT. Its protein product is CASSQDSDSPLHF. Variable domain in full (rest from reference TRBV3-1 and TRBJ1-6): DTAVSQTPKYLVTQMGNDKSIKCEQNLGHDTMYWYKQDSKKFLKIMFSYNNKELIINETVPNRFSPKSPDKAHLNLHINSLELGDSAVYFCASSQDSDSPLHFGNGTRLTVT.